A single sample gave rise to the 11 T cell receptor beta chains below, sequenced in a study of STAT3 mutations in large granular lymphocyte leukemia. Study-wide results and caveats: Every T-LGLL patient had at least one immunodominant TCRbeta clonotype.

Clones were sequenced by immunoSEQ multiplex PCR, and TCRdb holds only the in-frame ones, with some missing. The repertoire holds roughly 30,000 clones, with around three quarters as singletons. No cognate antigen is known for these TCRs. Source material: peripheral blood mononuclear cells. All receptors come from a woman aged 50 to 65 with T-cell large granular lymphocyte leukemia. Some clones in this sample may be carry-over from other donors' samples.

The chain has TRBV18 and TRBJ2-5; TRBD1 matches 8 bases. The CDR3 contains 14 residues. The J segment lost 1 base and the V segment lost 5 bases, leaving 3 bases of the junction unmatched. Germline lookup yields CDR1 KGHSH and CDR2 LQKENI. The DNA of the CDR3 is TGTGCCAGCTCAGCGACAGGGGTCCAAGAGACCCAGTACTTC. It codes for CASSATGVQETQYF.

CDR3: CASSVTGVETQYF. Here the CDR3 DNA reads TGTGCCAGCAGCGTAACAGGGGTAGAGACCCAGTACTTC. V usage is TRBV7-9 and J usage is TRBJ2-5; TRBD1 matches at 7 bases. This CDR3 has 13 residues. CDR1 is SEHNR and CDR2 is FQNEAQ in the germline V gene (reference sequence). J was trimmed by 4 bases and V by 5 bases; bases with no gene match: 4.

The V gene is TRBV15, the J gene TRBJ2-4; 12 nucleotides agree with TRBD1. Germline CDR1 LNHNV, CDR2 YYDKDF (reference sequence). Trimming cost V 0 bases and J 4 bases; bases outside gene matches: 4. The CDR3 has 17 residues. The CDR3 region has the DNA TGTGCCACCAGCAGAGAATGGGGACAGGGGGCAAAAAACATTCAGTACTTC. It is translated as CATSREWGQGAKNIQYF.

The count of this clone is one. The chain carries TRBV5-1 and TRBJ2-3; D may be TRBD1 (6 bases). Germline CDR1 reads SGHRS; CDR2 reads YFSETQ. Trimming stripped 2 bases from V and 0 bases from J, with 13 bases between. The CDR3 consists of 16 residues. The chain's CDR3 is CASSFTGPSSTDTQYF. The CDR3 bases are TGCGCCAGCAGCTTCACAGGGCCATCTAGCACAGATACGCAGTATTTT.

This clone has just one count. The chain has TRBV14 and TRBJ2-7, with 9 bases identical to TRBD2. The CDR3 totals 15 residues. V lost 4 bases and J lost 4; bases outside the gene matches: 8. Germline V gene lookup returns CDR1 SGHDN and CDR2 FVKESK. DNA for the CDR3: TGTGCCAGCAGCCTTGCAGGACTAGCGCCTTACGAGCAGTACTTC. It encodes CASSLAGLAPYEQYF. The whole variable domain, remainder taken from reference TRBV14 and TRBJ2-7, is EAGVTQFPSHSVIEKGQTVTLRCDPISGHDNLYWYRRVMGKEIKFLLHFVKESKQDESGMPNNRFLAERTGGTYSTLKVQPAELEDSGVYFCASSLAGLAPYEQYFGPGTRLTVT.

This clone was seen only once. This rearrangement joins TRBV7-2 to TRBJ2-5; D could derive from TRBD1 or TRBD2 (5 bases each). There are 15 residues in the CDR3. Germline lookup yields CDR1 SGHTA and CDR2 FQGNSA. V lost 1 base and J 7 bases, leaving 16 bases between the germline ends. Here the CDR3 reads CASSLVSGPRGTQYF. The CDR3 nucleotides are TGTGCCAGCAGCTTAGTCAGCGGCCCGAGGGGGACCCAGTACTTC.

The J gene is TRBJ2-6, the V gene TRBV7-9; D gene ambiguous. The CDR3 has 15 residues. Trimming pared 5 bases from V and 1 base from J, leaving 9 bases between. CDR1 and CDR2 from the germline V gene are SEHNR and FQNEAQ (reference sequence). DNA of the CDR3: TGTGCCAGCAGCCTTCGAGCTTCTGGGGCCAACGTCCTGACTTTC. It encodes CASSLRASGANVLTF.

The genes are TRBV7-2 and TRBJ2-7, with 9 nucleotides matching TRBD2. V trimming: 3 bases; J trimming: 7 bases; junction bases outside the gene matches: 10. CDR1 is SGHTA, CDR2 FQGNSA, per germline. The CDR3 extends over 15 amino acids. The CDR3 DNA sequence: TGTGCCAGCAGCTTTTCTAGCGGGGCCGGCGGGGAGCAGTACTTC. As protein: CASSFSSGAGGEQYF.

The J gene is TRBJ2-3, the V gene TRBV11-2; weak D call: TRBD1 (6 bases). The CDR3 runs 15 residues. V was shortened by 4 bases and J by 3 bases, with 14 bases between the two germline ends. Germline loops: CDR1 SGHAT, CDR2 FQNNGV. The CDR3 is CASSSTGLGTDTQYF. The DNA for the CDR3 is TGTGCCAGCAGCTCCACAGGGCTCGGGACAGATACGCAGTATTTT.

The rearrangement joins TRBV5-1 to TRBJ2-1; D may correspond to TRBD1 or TRBD2 (6 bases each). The CDR3 has 16 residues. CDR1 and CDR2 from the germline V gene are SGHRS and YFSETQ. V lost 3 bases, J lost 1 base, and 14 bases lay in between. CDR3 sequence: CASSWSGAGSYNEQFF. CDR3 in DNA: TGCGCCAGCAGCTGGTCAGGGGCGGGGTCCTACAATGAGCAGTTCTTC.

This clone showed up just once. The rearrangement links TRBV18 to TRBJ1-2; D gene unclear. The CDR3 is 13 residues long. Germline CDR1 is KGHSH and CDR2 is LQKENI. V lost 2 bases and J 2 bases, leaving 6 bases between the germline ends. CDR3 amino acids: CASSPSGNYGYTF. CDR3 DNA sequence: TGTGCCAGCTCACCATCGGGGAACTATGGCTACACCTTC. Complete variable domain (other parts from reference TRBV18 and TRBJ1-2): NAGVMQNPRHLVRRRGQEARLRCSPMKGHSHVYWYRQLPEEGLKFMVYLQKENIIDESGMPKERFSAEFPKEGPSILRIQQVVRGDSAAYFCASSPSGNYGYTFGSGTRLTVV.